This T cell receptor (beta chain) was captured by sequencing in a study of molecular identifiers for immune sequencing clone quantification. Trimming cost V 4 bases and J 11 bases, with 23 bases left between them. In germline, CDR1 is MNHEY, CDR2 SMNVEV (reference sequence). This CDR3 comprises 15 residues. TCRdb re-called the PCR reads through MiXCR, storing one row per CDR3 protein. Altogether roughly 320,000 distinct CDR3 sequences are present, about 22% being singletons, with the ten largest covering roughly 0.86%. The sequenced sample consisted of naive CD8+ T cells from blood, with Jurkat cell RNA spiked in. This sample's subset: FACS-sorted CD8+CD4-CCR7+CD45RA+ naive T cells. This rearrangement joins TRBV27 to TRBJ1-1, with D perhaps TRBD1 (6 bases). This receptor was obtained from a human donor in good health. Some libraries in this study had Jurkat cell RNA spiked in. In DNA, the CDR3 is TGTGCCAGCAGTTACATCGGGCCTAGGGGGGTATCGGCTTTCTTT. It is translated as CASSYIGPRGVSAFF.